A selection of T cell receptor beta chains follows, all from one sample in a study of cytomegalovirus exposure and HLA in healthy donors. Clones were sequenced by immunoSEQ multiplex PCR, and TCRdb holds only the in-frame ones, with some missing. There are some 110,000 clones in the sample; 86% occur only once, and under 5% lies in the top ten. The sequenced material came from PBMCs. These receptors came from a man aged 18-30 years in good health and CMV-seronegative. CDR3s include the opening cysteine and the closing phenylalanine or tryptophan. Each record gives: J gene, clone size, V gene, D gene, CDR3 protein, CDR3 DNA. D genes are given only for firm matches. Some rows have no size entry. The others give once, few or many, or a class for an expanded clone.

TRBJ1-1 | NA | TRBV7-8 | NA | CASSLDKNTEAFF | TGTGCCAGCAGCTTAGACAAAAACACTGAAGCTTTCTTT
TRBJ2-3 | NA | TRBV29-1 | TRBD1 | CSVGQSSTDTQYF | TGCAGCGTGGGACAGTCGAGCACAGATACGCAGTATTTT
TRBJ1-1 | NA | TRBV19 | TRBD1 | CASSGDRGSTEAFF | TGTGCCAGTTCGGGCGACAGGGGAAGCACTGAAGCTTTCTTT
TRBJ2-2 | NA | TRBV6-1 | TRBD2 | CASSGTSGGGRHTGELFF | TGTGCCAGCAGTGGGACTAGCGGGGGAGGGCGTCACACCGGGGAGCTGTTTTTT
TRBJ2-3 | NA | TRBV25-1 | TRBD1 | CASTGTGGPDTQYF | TGTGCCAGCACCGGGACAGGGGGCCCAGATACGCAGTATTTT
TRBJ1-3 | few | TRBV6-1 | NA | CASSENTVGNTIYF | TGTGCCAGCAGTGAGAATACGGTTGGAAACACCATATATTTT
TRBJ2-7 | NA | TRBV6-5 | NA | CASSRGQEPYEQYF | TGTGCCAGCAGCAGGGGACAAGAGCCCTACGAGCAGTACTTC
TRBJ2-1 | once | TRBV7-9 | NA | CASSLLAGAVYNEQFF | TGTGCCAGCAGCTTATTGGCAGGGGCCGTATACAATGAGCAGTTCTTC
TRBJ1-2 | once | TRBV6-4 | NA | CASSDTPGTFQGGYTF | TGTGCCAGCAGTGACACCCCTGGGACATTTCAGGGAGGCTACACCTTC
TRBJ2-6 | NA | TRBV5-6 | NA | CASSLGILGAISGANVLTF | TGTGCCAGCAGCTTGGGAATCCTGGGGGCGATATCTGGGGCCAACGTCCTGACTTTC
TRBJ2-1 | NA | TRBV5-1 | TRBD2 | CASSTTSGVYNEQFF | TGCGCCAGCAGCACTACTAGCGGGGTCTACAATGAGCAGTTCTTC
TRBJ1-6 | NA | TRBV7-9 | NA | CASSTGNSPLHF | TGTGCCAGCAGCACAGGGAATTCACCCCTCCACTTT
TRBJ2-3 | NA | TRBV2 | NA | CASSEARLTPDTQYF | TGTGCCAGCAGTGAAGCGCGATTAACTCCGGATACGCAGTATTTT
TRBJ2-5 | NA | TRBV5-1 | TRBD1 | CASSLSDRVRETQYF | TGCGCCAGCAGCTTGAGCGACAGGGTGAGAGAGACCCAGTACTTC
TRBJ1-5 | NA | TRBV6-1 | NA | CASSDPMEQGSGPSNQPQHF | TGTGCCAGCAGTGATCCCATGGAGCAGGGGTCGGGTCCGTCGAATCAGCCCCAGCATTTT
TRBJ1-4 | NA | TRBV5-4 | NA | CASTRWASNEKLFF | TGTGCCAGCACCCGGTGGGCATCTAATGAAAAACTGTTTTTT
TRBJ1-1 | NA | TRBV5-1 | NA | CASSLVADTEAFF | TGCGCCAGCAGCTTGGTGGCGGACACTGAAGCTTTCTTT
TRBJ1-5 | NA | TRBV19 | NA | CASSVTPDSNQPQHF | TGTGCCAGTAGTGTGACACCCGATAGCAATCAGCCCCAGCATTTT
TRBJ1-1 | NA | TRBV2 | NA | CASSETRRGVTEAFF | TGTGCCAGCAGTGAAACGCGCAGGGGTGTCACTGAAGCTTTCTTT
TRBJ2-7 | NA | TRBV5-1 | NA | CASSSRWGRENYEQYF | TGCGCCAGCAGCTCCCGCTGGGGGCGGGAGAACTACGAGCAGTACTTC
TRBJ1-1 | once | TRBV6-6 | NA | CASTDRENTEAFF | TGTGCCAGCACAGACCGGGAGAACACTGAAGCTTTCTTT
TRBJ1-1 | NA | TRBV30 | NA | CAWSAIWATEAFF | TGTGCCTGGAGTGCCATTTGGGCGACTGAAGCTTTCTTT
TRBJ2-2 | NA | TRBV27 | NA | CASSFRRIGELFF | TGTGCCAGCAGTTTTAGAAGAATCGGGGAGCTGTTTTTT
TRBJ2-3 | NA | TRBV4-2 | TRBD2 | CASSQDWASGKDTQYF | TGTGCCAGCAGCCAAGATTGGGCTAGCGGGAAAGATACGCAGTATTTT
TRBJ1-1 | medium-sized | TRBV7-8 | TRBD1 | CASSTGGGWWEAFF | TGTGCCAGCAGCACAGGGGGTGGGTGGTGGGAAGCTTTCTTT
TRBJ1-1 | NA | TRBV5-6 | NA | CASSEYGNTEAFF | TGTGCCAGCAGCGAATACGGGAACACTGAAGCTTTCTTT
TRBJ1-2 | NA | TRBV6-4 | NA | CASSERLSAYGYTF | TGTGCCAGCAGTGAGAGGTTATCAGCCTATGGCTACACCTTC
TRBJ1-1 | few | TRBV30 | NA | CAWSVGGGVTEAFF | TGTGCCTGGAGTGTAGGGGGTGGGGTCACTGAAGCTTTCTTT
TRBJ2-5 | NA | TRBV30 | TRBD2 | CAWSPPSGRAQETQYF | TGTGCCTGGAGTCCTCCCAGCGGGAGGGCCCAAGAGACCCAGTACTTC
TRBJ2-2 | medium-sized | TRBV19 | NA | CASTPGPTGELFF | TGTGCCAGTACCCCGGGTCCCACCGGGGAGCTGTTTTTT
TRBJ2-3 | NA | TRBV19 | TRBD2 | CASSPGTSGRDTDTQYF | TGTGCCAGTAGCCCGGGGACTAGCGGGAGGGACACAGATACGCAGTATTTT
TRBJ2-7 | once | TRBV5-5 | TRBD1 | CASSLKTGAGLEQYF | TGTGCCAGCAGCTTGAAGACAGGGGCCGGGCTCGAGCAGTACTTC
TRBJ2-7 | NA | TRBV29-1 | NA | CSVVGASYEQYF | TGCAGCGTTGTGGGGGCTTCCTACGAGCAGTACTTC
TRBJ2-3 | NA | TRBV6-4 | TRBD2 | CATRTGTSGRYTQYF | TGTGCCACCAGAACCGGGACTAGCGGGAGGTATACGCAGTATTTT
TRBJ2-7 | NA | TRBV23-1 | TRBD2 | CASSRTGTSGSAVEQYF | TGCGCCAGCAGTCGGACAGGGACTAGCGGGAGTGCCGTCGAGCAGTACTTC
TRBJ1-2 | NA | TRBV27 | NA | CASSLTRTGGYTF | TGTGCCAGCAGTTTAACTAGGACGGGGGGCTACACCTTC
TRBJ2-1 | NA | TRBV2 | NA | CASSRPGTSSSYNEQFF | TGTGCCAGCAGTCGTCCCGGGACATCGAGCTCCTACAATGAGCAGTTCTTC
TRBJ1-2 | NA | TRBV27 | NA | CASSPGGPGQNPFNYGYTF | TGTGCCAGCAGTCCTGGGGGACCGGGACAAAACCCTTTCAACTATGGCTACACCTTC
TRBJ1-1 | NA | TRBV6-5 | NA | CASSYGQNTEAFF | TGTGCCAGCAGTTACGGACAGAACACTGAAGCTTTCTTT
TRBJ1-1 | NA | TRBV29-1 | TRBD1 | CSVATGGMNTEAFF | TGCAGCGTTGCCACAGGGGGTATGAACACTGAAGCTTTCTTT
TRBJ2-2 | NA | TRBV27 | TRBD2 | CASSPTGLAANTGELFF | TGTGCCAGCAGTCCAACAGGACTAGCGGCGAACACCGGGGAGCTGTTTTTT
TRBJ2-1 | NA | TRBV7-6 | TRBD2 | CASSSTSGGAYEQFF | TGTGCCAGCAGCTCGACTAGCGGGGGGGCCTATGAGCAGTTCTTC
TRBJ1-2 | once | TRBV27 | NA | CASSLSRKNYGYTF | TGTGCCAGCAGTTTATCCAGAAAGAACTATGGCTACACCTTC
TRBJ1-1 | NA | TRBV27 | NA | CASSSAGTEAFF | TGTGCCAGCAGTTCGGCCGGGACTGAAGCTTTCTTT
TRBJ2-7 | NA | TRBV28 | TRBD2 | CASSSPGGGGLYEQYF | TGTGCCAGCAGTTCTCCCGGGGGGGGAGGCCTCTACGAGCAGTACTTC
TRBJ1-2 | NA | TRBV19 | NA | CASSTRGRDGYTF | TGTGCCAGTAGTACAAGGGGGAGGGATGGCTACACCTTC
TRBJ1-2 | NA | TRBV20-1 | NA | CSARGLVGYTF | TGCAGTGCTAGAGGGTTAGTAGGCTACACCTTC
TRBJ2-6 | NA | TRBV21-1 | NA | CASSKRKGTGDSGANVLTF | TGTGCCAGCAGCAAAAGAAAAGGGACAGGAGACTCTGGGGCCAACGTCCTGACTTTC
TRBJ1-1 | NA | TRBV18 | NA | CASSPPKGSGVNTEAFF | TGTGCCAGCTCACCACCTAAGGGCTCGGGGGTGAACACTGAAGCTTTCTTT
TRBJ1-5 | NA | TRBV7-8 | NA | CASSLARTVGNQPQHF | TGTGCCAGCAGCTTAGCGCGGACAGTGGGCAATCAGCCCCAGCATTTT
TRBJ2-1 | once | TRBV4-1 | TRBD2 | CASSPGVLAGGVGDEQFF | TGCGCCAGCAGCCCCGGTGTTCTAGCGGGAGGGGTAGGAGATGAGCAGTTCTTC
TRBJ1-4 | NA | TRBV10-2 | TRBD1 | CATGRDRPATNEKLFF | TGCGCCACCGGGAGGGACAGACCTGCAACTAATGAAAAACTGTTTTTT
TRBJ2-2 | NA | TRBV11-2 | TRBD1 | CASSPSHSPRGRFTGELFF | TGTGCCAGCAGCCCCTCCCATTCCCCCAGGGGGCGGTTCACCGGGGAGCTGTTTTTT
TRBJ2-1 | NA | TRBV5-1 | TRBD2 | CASSWGLAGADNEQFF | TGCGCCAGCAGCTGGGGACTAGCGGGAGCCGACAATGAGCAGTTCTTC
TRBJ1-2 | NA | TRBV20-1 | TRBD1 | CSAPPGQGETF | TGCAGTGCTCCCCCGGGACAGGGTGAAACCTTC